The next 28 T cell receptor beta chains were all read from a single sample in a study of a mutant IDH1 vaccine in newly diagnosed glioma. Generated by immunoSEQ multiplex PCR, the TCRdb table keeps only in-frame clones and is missing some. The table lists over 55,000 clones, 84% of them singletons. Time point in this sample: week 11, during vaccination. Doses of 300 ug of mutant IDH1 20-mer peptide were given with topical imiquimod. Their recognized antigens are unknown. The sample in question was PBMCs, obtained from a glioma patient whose treatment included an IDH1 peptide vaccine. The receptors originated from a man younger than 45 with glioma.

The chain is built from TRBV10-3 and TRBJ1-1; maybe TRBD1 (5 bases). CDR1 and CDR2 (germline): ENHRY, SYGVKD. The germline V and J ends were trimmed by 7 bases and 5 bases, with 11 bases remaining between them. The CDR3 is made up of 12 amino acids. CDR3 region: CAIKGVRTEAFF. The CDR3 DNA follows: TGTGCCATCAAAGGGGTGCGTACTGAAGCTTTCTTT.

V and J are TRBV7-9 and TRBJ1-3; tentatively, D is TRBD1 (5 bases). The CDR3 has 14 residues. Deletions cut 1 base from V and 4 bases from J, with 8 bases between. Germline values: CDR1 SEHNR, CDR2 FQNEAQ (reference sequence). Here the CDR3 DNA reads TGTGCCAGCAGCTTAGACAGGAACGGAAACACCATATATTTT. This translates into CASSLDRNGNTIYF.

The chain couples TRBV6-5 to TRBJ2-1; D might be TRBD2 (5 bases). Germline V gene lookup returns CDR1 MNHEY and CDR2 SVGAGI. V shed 3 bases and J shed 3 bases, with 9 bases lying between them. This CDR3 has 14 residues. The CDR3 sequence is CASSYSGGYNEQFF. The CDR3 bases are TGTGCCAGCAGTTATTCAGGAGGCTACAATGAGCAGTTCTTC.

The V gene is TRBV5-5, the J gene TRBJ2-1, with 8 bases lining up with TRBD1. The junction had 5 bases not matched to a gene; V was cut back by 2 bases and J by 4 bases. The CDR3 totals 15 residues. Per germline, CDR1 SGHKS and CDR2 YYEKEE (reference sequence). The CDR3, as DNA: TGTGCCAGCAGCTTCACGGACAGGGTGTACAATGAGCAGTTCTTC. Protein: CASSFTDRVYNEQFF.

The chain joins TRBV7-3 to TRBJ2-1, with D possibly being TRBD1 or TRBD2 (6 bases each). Trimming shortened V by 4 bases and J by 3 bases, and 10 bases separated the two germline ends. Germline CDR1 reads SGHTA; CDR2 reads FQGTGA. The CDR3 covers 14 residues. Here the CDR3 DNA reads TGTGCCAGCAGCTCAGAGGGGGGCTACAATGAGCAGTTCTTC. Translating gives CASSSEGGYNEQFF.

The chain links TRBV30 to TRBJ2-7, with a possible D match to TRBD1 (6 bases). With 4 bases removed from V and 6 bases from J, the gap between germline ends came to 19 bases. Per the germline V gene, CDR1 is GTSNPN and CDR2 is SVGIG (reference sequence). The length of the CDR3 is 14 residues. The CDR3, as DNA: TGTGCCTGGAAGTCGACGCTACAGGGCTCCGAGCAGTACTTC. Protein product: CAWKSTLQGSEQYF.

The chain is built from TRBV6-6 and TRBJ2-2, with D maybe TRBD2 (5 bases). The CDR3 is 16 amino acids. Germline CDR1 MNHNY, CDR2 SVGAGI (reference sequence). V was pared by 5 bases and J by 0 bases, with 13 bases between. The CDR3: CASSNLKGANTGELFF. The CDR3 DNA sequence: TGTGCCAGCAGTAACCTCAAGGGAGCGAACACCGGGGAGCTGTTTTTT.

This chain uses TRBV5-4 with TRBJ1-5, with 7 bases aligning to TRBD1. V lost 3 bases and J lost 3; bases outside the gene matches: 6. Per germline, CDR1 SGHNT and CDR2 YYREEE (reference sequence). CDR3 length equals 15 residues. CDR3 amino acids: CASSSRDRPNQPQHF. For the CDR3, the DNA is TGTGCCAGCAGCTCCCGGGACAGACCCAATCAGCCCCAGCATTTT.

The J gene is TRBJ1-5, the V gene TRBV30; TRBD1 matches at 9 bases. Germline V gene sequence: CDR1 GTSNPN, CDR2 SVGIG (reference sequence). The CDR3 is 13 amino acids. J lost 6 bases, V lost 7 bases, and 7 bases had no gene match. The CDR3 protein is CAFDRGISQPQHF. As DNA, the CDR3 is TGTGCCTTCGACAGGGGGATTAGTCAGCCCCAGCATTTT.

The chain has TRBV7-2 and TRBJ2-1; D is perhaps TRBD1 or TRBD2 (6 bases each). The CDR3 extends over 15 amino acids. Germline values: CDR1 SGHTA, CDR2 FQGNSA. V was trimmed by 3 bases and J by 7 bases, leaving 16 bases between them. CDR3: CASSLSGAAGNEQFF. The DNA for the CDR3 is TGTGCCAGCAGCTTGTCGGGGGCCGCGGGGAATGAGCAGTTCTTC.

This clone was observed once. The J gene is TRBJ2-7, the V gene TRBV10-3; TRBD1 matches at 10 bases. The V segment lost 5 bases and the J segment 6 bases; nucleotides outside the gene matches: 10. The CDR3 runs 15 residues. Germline V gene lookup returns CDR1 ENHRY and CDR2 SYGVKD. The CDR3 DNA follows: TGTGCCATCAGTCCAAATGGACAGGGGGTATCCGAGCAGTACTTC. Translated, it gives CAISPNGQGVSEQYF.

In its sample, this clone was seen a few times. The CDR3 sequence: CASSLRDRATDTQYF. The CDR3 DNA is TGTGCCAGCAGTCTCCGGGACAGGGCTACAGATACGCAGTATTTT. The rearrangement links TRBV6-6 to TRBJ2-3, with TRBD1 identical over 9 bases. J was trimmed by 3 bases and V by 5 bases; bases with no gene match: 6. This CDR3 is 15 amino acids long. CDR1 is MNHNY and CDR2 is SVGAGI in the germline V gene (reference sequence).

The genes are TRBV6-4 and TRBJ2-5, with D hard to call. V dropped 3 bases and J dropped 5 bases, with 10 bases sitting between them. Germline lookup yields CDR1 MRHNA and CDR2 SNTAGT. The CDR3 has 13 amino acids. The DNA for the CDR3 is TGTGCCAGCAGTGAAGAATTTGGGGAGACCCAGTACTTC. It codes for CASSEEFGETQYF.

This sequence joins TRBV6-5 and TRBJ2-5; 9 bases align to TRBD1. J lost 4 bases, V lost 4 bases, and 10 bases had no gene match. The CDR3 length is 16 residues. CDR1 is MNHEY and CDR2 is SVGAGI in the germline V gene. In nucleotides, the CDR3 is TGTGCCAGCAGTTTTATTTGGGGACAGGGAACAGAGACCCAGTACTTC. It yields the protein CASSFIWGQGTETQYF.

The V call is TRBV7-2, the J call TRBJ2-1; D not certain. The CDR3 sequence is 15 residues long. Trimming removed 3 bases at V and 0 bases at J, with 9 bases between. CDR1 and CDR2 from the germline V gene are SGHTA and FQGNSA. Here the CDR3 DNA reads TGTGCCAGCAGCTTGGGCGGACCCTCCTACAATGAGCAGTTCTTC. Its protein product is CASSLGGPSYNEQFF.

This clone has a handful of counts. V usage is TRBV19 and J usage is TRBJ2-1; D uncertain. The V and J ends lost 5 bases and 7 bases respectively, with 15 bases between them. The CDR3 has 14 residues. The germline V gene has CDR1 LNHDA and CDR2 SQIVND (reference sequence). Here the CDR3 reads CASSHLGSDNEQFF. The DNA for the CDR3 is TGTGCCAGTAGTCACCTTGGGTCTGATAATGAGCAGTTCTTC.

In its sample, this clone was seen once. This chain connects TRBV5-1 to TRBJ2-2; TRBD2 is a possible D gene (5 bases). V shed 2 bases and J shed 2 bases, with 10 bases lying between them. Germline V lookup: CDR1 SGHRS, CDR2 YFSETQ. CDR3 size: 15 residues. The CDR3 here is CASSLGGGNTGELFF. The DNA for the CDR3 is TGCGCCAGCAGCTTAGGAGGAGGTAACACCGGGGAGCTGTTTTTT.

CDR3 protein: CATSRDPAGERYNEQFF. The DNA for the CDR3 is TGTGCCACCAGCAGAGACCCAGCGGGAGAGAGGTACAATGAGCAGTTCTTC. The chain joins TRBV15 to TRBJ2-1, with 8 positions matching TRBD2. Germline V gene lookup returns CDR1 LNHNV and CDR2 YYDKDF (reference sequence). The CDR3 has 17 residues. V was pared by 0 bases and J by 4 bases, with 8 bases of the junction left unmatched.

The CDR3 bases are TGTGCCACCAGCAGTAACGGACGGCTTATTAATGAAAAACTGTTTTTT. It yields the protein CATSSNGRLINEKLFF. The genes are TRBV15 and TRBJ1-4, with D unclear. CDR1 LNHNV and CDR2 YYDKDF come from the germline V gene (reference sequence). V shed 3 bases and J shed 4 bases, with 15 bases lying between them. The CDR3 loop spans 16 amino acids. Full variable domain (remainder filled in from reference TRBV15 and TRBJ1-4): DAMVIQNPRYQVTQFGKPVTLSCSQTLNHNVMYWYQQKSSQAPKLLFHYYDKDFNNEADTPDNFQSRRPNTSFCFLDIRSPGLGDTAMYLCATSSNGRLINEKLFFGSGTQLSVL.

V is TRBV9 and J is TRBJ2-2; TRBD2 is a possible D gene (7 bases). The ends were cut back, 3 bases at V and 7 bases at J, with 22 bases in the middle. The V gene's germline CDR1 is SGDLS and CDR2 YYNGEE. The CDR3 is 17 residues long. As DNA, the CDR3 is TGTGCCAGCAGCGCGAGGGTGTTCCCAGGGGAGGGCGGGGAGCTGTTTTTT. Its protein is CASSARVFPGEGGELFF.

J is TRBJ2-7 and V is TRBV5-1; 8 positions agree with TRBD1. This CDR3 is 13 amino acids long. With V trimmed by 6 bases and J by 5 bases, 7 bases remained unmatched. From germline, CDR1 is SGHRS and CDR2 YFSETQ. The CDR3 spells CASNKQGGNEQYF. The CDR3 DNA reads TGCGCCAGCAACAAACAGGGGGGTAACGAGCAGTACTTC.

This clone was detected only once. The genes are TRBV7-2 and TRBJ2-7; the match to TRBD2 covers 10 bases. Per germline, CDR1 SGHTA and CDR2 FQGNSA. J was trimmed by 8 bases and V by 3 bases; bases with no gene match: 4. The CDR3 covers 13 residues. CDR3 in DNA: TGTGCCAGCAGCTTCGGGACTAGCGACCAGCAGTACTTC. It codes for CASSFGTSDQQYF.

V and J are TRBV7-9 and TRBJ2-7; TRBD1 matches at 9 bases. CDR3 size: 14 residues. The V gene end was trimmed by 6 bases and the J gene end by 3 bases; junction bases not matched to a gene: 6. Per the germline V gene, CDR1 is SEHNR and CDR2 is FQNEAQ (reference sequence). The DNA for the CDR3 is TGTGCCAGCAGTCCGGACAGGGGCTACTACGAGCAGTACTTC. This sequence encodes CASSPDRGYYEQYF.

CDR3 in DNA: TGTGCCAGCAGTGCGGCCGGGAGGGTGAAGTACTTC. Encoded protein: CASSAAGRVKYF. The chain employs TRBV6-4 and TRBJ2-4, with 8 bases that match TRBD2. This CDR3 is built from 12 residues. The germline V gene encodes CDR1 MRHNA and CDR2 SNTAGT. With 4 bases clipped from V and 14 bases from J, the junction kept 7 bases outside the gene matches.

The chain has TRBV30 and TRBJ2-5; D unclear. Between the trimmed V and J ends, which lost 0 bases and 1 base, there was a span of 3 bases. The CDR3 totals 12 residues. The germline V gene encodes CDR1 GTSNPN and CDR2 SVGIG (reference sequence). The DNA for the CDR3 is TGTGCCTGGAGTGTAGGCCAAGAGACCCAGTACTTC. As protein: CAWSVGQETQYF.

This CDR3 reads CASSFENTIYF. Written as DNA, the CDR3 is TGTGCCAGCAGCTTTGAGAACACCATATATTTT. The chain has TRBV7-6 and TRBJ1-3; D unclear. V lost 3 bases, J lost 7 bases, and 4 bases lay in between. CDR1 and CDR2 from the germline V gene are SGHVS and FNYEAQ. The CDR3 length is 11 residues.

The rearrangement joins TRBV18 to TRBJ1-6; weak D call: TRBD1 (5 bases). The CDR3 contains 16 residues. The germline V gene encodes CDR1 KGHSH and CDR2 LQKENI. V dropped 2 bases and J dropped 3 bases, with 11 bases sitting between them. This CDR3 is CASSPRGDHYNSPLHF. In DNA, the CDR3 is TGTGCCAGCTCACCAAGGGGAGACCACTATAATTCACCCCTCCACTTT. The variable domain in full, completed from reference TRBV18 and TRBJ1-6, reads NAGVMQNPRHLVRRRGQEARLRCSPMKGHSHVYWYRQLPEEGLKFMVYLQKENIIDESGMPKERFSAEFPKEGPSILRIQQVVRGDSAAYFCASSPRGDHYNSPLHFGNGTRLTVT.

This sequence joins TRBV2 and TRBJ1-3; D not certain. V lost 6 bases and J lost 2, with 8 bases in between. The CDR3 loop spans 13 amino acids. CDR1 is SNHLY and CDR2 is FYNNEI in the germline V gene. The CDR3: CASSGFPGNTIYF. The CDR3 DNA reads as TGTGCCAGCAGCGGGTTCCCTGGAAACACCATATATTTT. The variable domain in full, completed from reference TRBV2 and TRBJ1-3, reads EPEVTQTPSHQVTQMGQEVILRCVPISNHLYFYWYRQILGQKVEFLVSFYNNEISEKSEIFDDQFSVERPDGSNFTLKIRSTKLEDSAMYFCASSGFPGNTIYFGEGSWLTVV.